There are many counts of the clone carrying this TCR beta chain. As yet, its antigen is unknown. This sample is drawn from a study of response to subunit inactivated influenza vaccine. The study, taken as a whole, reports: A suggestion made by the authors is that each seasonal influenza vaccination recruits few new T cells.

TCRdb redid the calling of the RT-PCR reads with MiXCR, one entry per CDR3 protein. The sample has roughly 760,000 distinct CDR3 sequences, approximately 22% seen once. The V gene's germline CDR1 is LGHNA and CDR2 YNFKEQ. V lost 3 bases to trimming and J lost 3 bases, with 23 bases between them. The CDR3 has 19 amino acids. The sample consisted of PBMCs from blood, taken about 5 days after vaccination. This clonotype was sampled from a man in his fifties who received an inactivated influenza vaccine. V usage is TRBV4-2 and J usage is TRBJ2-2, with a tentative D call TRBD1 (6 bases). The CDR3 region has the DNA TGTGCCAGCAGCCAGCCTCGGGGACACCTCTTCGGGGACACCGGGGAGCTGTTTTTT. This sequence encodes CASSQPRGHLFGDTGELFF.